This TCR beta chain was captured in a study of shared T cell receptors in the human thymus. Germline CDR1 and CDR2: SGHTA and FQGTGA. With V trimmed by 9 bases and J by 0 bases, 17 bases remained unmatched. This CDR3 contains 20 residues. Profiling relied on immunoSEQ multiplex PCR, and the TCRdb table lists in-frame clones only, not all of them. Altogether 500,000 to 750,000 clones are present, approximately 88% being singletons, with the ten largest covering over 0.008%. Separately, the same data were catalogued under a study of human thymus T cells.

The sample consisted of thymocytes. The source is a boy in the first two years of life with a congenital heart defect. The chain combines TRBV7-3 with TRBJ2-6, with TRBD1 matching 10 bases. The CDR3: CASSPFPRDRGSSGANVLTF. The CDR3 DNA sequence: TGTGCCAGTTCTCCATTTCCCCGGGACAGGGGATCCTCTGGGGCCAACGTCCTGACTTTC.